These 2 T cell receptor beta chains were sequenced from one sample in a study of identical twins. Each CDR3 protein is one row after TCRdb ran MiXCR on the 5' RACE reads. Among approximately 230,000 distinct CDR3 sequences listed, about 14% were seen once. Sequencing was performed on memory (CD45RO+) T cells sorted from blood. The receptor set was obtained from a woman aged 18-30 years in good health.

The chain has TRBV5-6 and TRBJ1-3; the match to TRBD1 covers 9 bases. The CDR3 runs 15 residues. V gave up 4 bases and J gave up 3 bases; unmatched junction bases: 5. CDR1 and CDR2 (germline): SGHDT, YYEEEE. The CDR3 DNA follows: TGTGCCAGCAGCCAAAACAGGGGGCGTGGAAACACCATATATTTT. Protein sequence: CASSQNRGRGNTIYF. The full variable domain, rest sourced from reference TRBV5-6 and TRBJ1-3, is DAGVTQSPTHLIKTRGQQVTLRCSPKSGHDTVSWYQQALGQGPQFIFQYYEEEERQRGNFPDRFSGHQFPNYSSELNVNALLLGDSALYLCASSQNRGRGNTIYFGEGSWLTVV.

With respect to this clonotype: The junction departs from germline at one end; a sequencing error may be responsible. In DNA, the CDR3 is TGCTGTGCCCGGTCCCGAGGGAGCGGGAGATCCTCCTACGAGCAGTACTTC. Protein: CCARSRGSGRSSYEQYF. The genes are TRBV20-1 and TRBJ2-7; 8 bases agree with TRBD2. Looked up from germline, CDR1 is DFQATT and CDR2 is SNEGSKA (reference sequence). The CDR3 spans 17 residues.